A single T cell receptor (beta chain) is shown here with its context. This clone was detected ten times or more. No antigen is known for it. The record has no base qualities; no much larger clone is one base away. No treatment had been received by any patient before thyroid surgery. The study retrospectively analysed patient clinical samples collected from about 2012 to 2018 using T-cell receptor beta sequencing. This sample is drawn from a study of metastatic and nonmetastatic thyroid tumors (dated by TCRdb to about 2020). Study-level background: The researchers compared repertoires between peripheral blood samples and tumor or nodule tissue samples from patients with malignant or benign thyroid disease. Beyond this particular receptor, the publication reports: In both blood and tumor samples, TCR beta diversity was reported to be significantly higher in malignant tumors than in benign nodules.

Library preparation employed PCR. Sequenced on an Illumina HiSeq 4000. High-throughput sequencing was used to profile the CDR3 region of the TCR beta-chain in every patient. The original pipeline was this. The researchers built a classifier to tell apart papillary thyroid cancer patients with distant metastasis, based on CDR3 differences among clinicopathological groups. The Shannon index was used to measure repertoire diversity, and the Morisita-Horn index was used to measure how similar tumor and blood repertoires were. The public reads were run again by TCRdb, first through fastp at Q25 and then through MiXCR, and only productive beta chains were kept. TCRdb assigned the V and J calls; the authors' analysis was not used. The sample table lists approximately 25,000 clones, approximately 16% of them with a count of one. The ten most abundant clones make up around 6.1% of the sample. Trimmed from V: 6 bases; trimmed from J: 5 bases; junction bases lacking a gene match: 11. CDR3 length: 16 amino acids, cysteine to phenylalanine. The read is trimmed to its CDR3 DNA, 48 bases read in frame from base 1. As encoded in the germline V gene, CDR1 is SGHAT while CDR2 is FQNNGV.

Specimen: blood. Recombination linked TRBV11-2 to TRBJ2-5; 11 nucleotides in the junction match TRBD2. The clonotype originates from a male donor with papillary thyroid cancer or a benign thyroid nodule (not recorded which). Some clones in this sample may be carry-over from other donors' samples. The DNA sequence is as follows: TGTGCCAGCAGTCCAGGGGCCGTAGCGGGAGGGGAGACCCAGTACTTC. The translation is CASSPGAVAGGETQYF.